This TCR beta chain was identified in a study of blood T cell repertoires in COVID-19. Original analysis: How many nucleated cells were present was estimated from reference gene primer amplification. The table came from immunoSEQ multiplex PCR; TCRdb's copy has only in-frame clones and leaves some out. V and J calls plus clone size are reproduced from that table; the DNA served to infer D and trimming. The data show about 140,000 clones, with approximately 82% seen just once and roughly 10% held by the top ten. The CDR3 length is 16 residues. With 5 bases clipped from V and 4 bases from J, the junction kept 6 bases outside the gene matches. Germline V CDR1 and CDR2: LNHDA, SQIVND (reference sequence).

The receptor was isolated from a man between 60 and 70 years old with active or convalescent COVID-19. The rearrangement uses TRBV19 and TRBJ2-3; 13 bases are shared with TRBD2. The sequenced sample was peripheral blood. The CDR3 DNA sequence: TGTGCCAGTAGTTTCCGGACTAGCGGGAGCCCAGATACGCAGTATTTT. Translated, it gives CASSFRTSGSPDTQYF.